These 25 T cell receptor beta chains were sequenced from one sample in a study of post-analysis software for immune sequencing data. The library was made from cDNA and included unique molecular identifiers. TCRdb recomputed calls from the PCR reads with MiXCR, one row per CDR3 protein. The sample shows approximately 260,000 distinct CDR3 sequences, just over 35% of them seen only once. The study's findings and limits: Included in a set of a handful of TRBV segments more frequent in patients than controls were TRBV5-6, TRBV5-1 and TRBV20-1.

What these receptors recognize is not known. The sample taken for sequencing was blood. These receptors came from a girl between 10 and 17 years old with multiple sclerosis.

This clonotype was recorded many times. V gene TRBV20-1 combines with J gene TRBJ2-5; the match to TRBD2 covers 9 bases. Germline V gene lookup returns CDR1 DFQATT and CDR2 SNEGSKA (reference sequence). The length of the CDR3 is 15 residues. The J segment lost 1 base and the V segment lost 3 bases, leaving 6 bases of the junction unmatched. The CDR3 sequence is CSASLGSGSQETQYF. CDR3 DNA sequence: TGCAGTGCTAGCTTGGGTAGCGGGAGCCAAGAGACCCAGTACTTC.

In this sample, this clonotype turned up a few times. This clone may be a read error of a much larger clone one base away. The chain recombines TRBV7-8 with TRBJ1-2; D is uncertain. This CDR3 is built from 13 residues. V dropped 4 bases and J dropped 5 bases, with 11 bases sitting between them. Per germline, CDR1 SGHVS and CDR2 FQNEAQ. CDR3 protein: CASSWPDWYGYTF. CDR3 bases: TGTGCCAGCAGCTGGCCGGACTGGTATGGCTACACCTTC.

As regards this clonotype: A much more abundant neighbour one base away suggests this may be a read error. The chain has TRBV7-8 and TRBJ2-2; D is undetermined. The V gene's germline CDR1 is SGHVS and CDR2 FQNEAQ. The CDR3 is 13 amino acids. Trimming cost V 1 base and J 3 bases, with 3 bases left between them. The CDR3 here is CASSLVYTGELFF. For the CDR3, the DNA is TGTGCCAGCAGCTTAGTGTACACCGGGGAGCTGTTTTTT.

For this clonotype: A read error may account for a junction end that differs from germline. This chain connects TRBV4-1 to TRBJ2-1; D is undetermined. This CDR3 is built from 14 residues. CDR1 MGHRA and CDR2 YSYEKL come from the germline V gene. The CDR3 nucleotides read TGTGCCAGCAGCCAAGATTGGGCCGGACCGAAGCAGTTCTTC. Amino acid sequence: CASSQDWAGPKQFF.

This clonotype has ten or more counts. The CDR3 loop reads CASRSYNEQFF. CDR3 coding DNA: TGTGCCAGTAGGTCCTACAATGAGCAGTTCTTC. J is TRBJ2-1 and V is TRBV12-3 or TRBV12-4; no definite D call. Between the trimmed V and J ends, which lost 9 bases and 1 base, there was a span of 4 bases. The CDR3 loop spans 11 amino acids.

This clonotype was counted ten times or more. The CDR3 is CSVADRETRETQYF. The CDR3 nucleotides read TGCAGCGTCGCGGACAGGGAGACCAGAGAGACCCAGTACTTC. The gene calls are TRBV29-1 and TRBJ2-5, with 8 bases matching TRBD1. Germline CDR1 is SQVTM and CDR2 is ANQGSEA. This CDR3 is 14 amino acids long. Unmatched junction bases numbered 10, after V lost 6 bases and J lost 4 bases.

Concerning this clonotype: Possible read error: a much larger clone is one base away. The chain has TRBV7-2 and TRBJ2-3, with D perhaps TRBD1 (6 bases). The germline CDR1 and CDR2 sequences are SGHTA and FQGNSA. The V end lost 5 bases, the J end lost 4 bases, and 13 bases lay between the germline ends. The CDR3 has 14 amino acids. CDR3 in amino acids: CASSGGQSADTQYF. CDR3 coding DNA: TGTGCCAGCAGCGGGGGACAAAGCGCAGATACGCAGTATTTT.

This clonotype was counted at least ten times. The chain is built from TRBV29-1 and TRBJ2-6, with 10 bases aligning to TRBD2. CDR1 is SQVTM, CDR2 ANQGSEA, per germline. This CDR3 comprises 17 residues. The V and J ends lost 3 bases and 0 bases, in that order; junction bases with no gene match: 5. The CDR3 DNA follows: TGCAGCGTTGACGTAGCGGGAGGCAACTCTGGGGCCAACGTCCTGACTTTC. Translation gives CSVDVAGGNSGANVLTF.

The genes are TRBV14 and TRBJ1-3; the D is unclear. The germline V gene encodes CDR1 SGHDN and CDR2 FVKESK. The CDR3 consists of 12 residues. Trimming removed 1 base at V and 3 bases at J, with 1 base between. The CDR3 here is CASSQVGNTIYF. CDR3 bases: TGTGCCAGCAGCCAAGTTGGAAACACCATATATTTT.

The sample holds many counts of this clonotype. The CDR3: CASSGRQGSPYGYTF. The CDR3 nucleotides are TGTGCCAGCAGTGGACGACAGGGGTCTCCCTATGGCTACACCTTC. The gene calls are TRBV6-1 and TRBJ1-2, with 8 bases aligning to TRBD1. The V and J ends lost 4 bases and 4 bases, in that order; junction bases with no gene match: 8. The CDR3 spans 15 residues. Germline V gives CDR1 MNHNS, CDR2 SASEGT.

This clonotype was seen repeatedly, ten times or more. The CDR3 sequence: CASSSRGLNSPLHF. The CDR3 nucleotides read TGTGCCAGCAGTTCCAGGGGGCTTAATTCACCCCTCCACTTT. This chain links TRBV12-3 or TRBV12-4 with TRBJ1-6; 8 positions agree with TRBD1. J was trimmed by 6 bases and V by 4 bases; bases with no gene match: 2. This CDR3 is 14 amino acids long.

The chain links TRBV12-3 or TRBV12-4 to TRBJ1-4; tentative D call: TRBD1 (5 bases). V was pared by 6 bases and J by 11 bases, with 16 bases between. The CDR3 contains 13 residues. The CDR3 reads CASRPGGEGKLFF. CDR3 coding DNA: TGTGCCAGCAGGCCCGGCGGGGAGGGGAAACTGTTTTTT.

Comment on this clonotype: Since a much larger clone is just one base distant, this may be a read error. Here the CDR3 DNA reads TGCAGCGTTGCGGACAGGGGGGCGAATGAGCAGTACTTC. Translated: CSVADRGANEQYF. This chain links TRBV29-1 with TRBJ2-1, with 10 bases identical to TRBD1. The J call may be mistaken, given a closer DNA end match to TRBJ2-7. CDR1 is SQVTM and CDR2 is ANQGSEA in the germline V gene. This CDR3 spans 13 amino acids.

Details on this clonotype: This may arise from a read error, as a much more abundant clone is one base away. J is TRBJ2-5 and V is TRBV5-1; no firm D call. CDR1 and CDR2 from the germline V gene are SGHRS and YFSETQ. V was shortened by 4 bases and J by 11 bases, with 15 bases between the two germline ends. This CDR3 is built from 12 residues. The CDR3 is CASSTHNNEQYF. CDR3 bases: TGCGCCAGCAGCACACATAACAATGAGCAGTACTTC.

Comment on this clonotype: One end of the junction does not line up with germline, which may come from a read error. The genes are TRBV10-3 and TRBJ2-7, with TRBD2 matching over 10 bases. This CDR3 spans 18 amino acids. Per germline, CDR1 ENHRY and CDR2 SYGVKD. CDR3 nucleotide sequence: TGCGCCAACAGTGCCTCCCCGATCGGAGGGACTAGCGACTACGAGCAGTACTTC. Encoded protein: CANSASPIGGTSDYEQYF.

This clonotype was counted ten times or more. This chain links TRBV5-5 with TRBJ2-7, with D possibly matching TRBD1 (6 bases). CDR1 is SGHKS, CDR2 YYEKEE, per germline (reference sequence). Deletions cut 3 bases from V and 0 bases from J, with 10 bases between. CDR3 length: 14 residues. Here the CDR3 reads CASSSRGPSYEQYF. Here the CDR3 DNA reads TGTGCCAGCAGCTCCAGGGGTCCCTCCTACGAGCAGTACTTC. The full variable domain, its missing parts supplied by reference TRBV5-5 and TRBJ2-7, is DAGVTQSPTHLIKTRGQQVTLRCSPISGHKSVSWYQQVLGQGPQFIFQYYEKEERGRGNFPDRFSARQFPNYSSELNVNALLLGDSALYLCASSSRGPSYEQYFGPGTRLTVT.

This sequence joins TRBV6-2 or TRBV6-3 and TRBJ2-3; D ambiguous. The germline gives CDR1 MNHEY, CDR2 SVGEGT. This CDR3 contains 11 residues. V gave up 11 bases and J gave up 8 bases, with 14 bases separating them. The CDR3 sequence is CAAADRVTQYF. The DNA of the CDR3 is TGTGCCGCCGCTGATAGAGTTACGCAGTATTTT.

As to this clonotype: A far larger clone is a single base away, which makes a read error likely. This chain links TRBV3-1 with TRBJ2-5; D gene unclear. The CDR3 covers 11 residues. Germline V CDR1 and CDR2: LGHDT, YNNKEL (reference sequence). The CDR3 loop is CVSSREETQYF. DNA for the CDR3: TGTGTCAGCAGCCGAGAAGAGACCCAGTACTTC.

This clonotype was recorded many times. The rearrangement links TRBV5-4 to TRBJ1-1, with 12 bases identical to TRBD1. The germline V gene encodes CDR1 SGHNT and CDR2 YYREEE (reference sequence). V lost 6 bases to trimming and J lost 2 bases; unmatched junction nucleotides: 8. The CDR3 runs 16 residues. The CDR3 here is CASIPGQGALNTEAFF. The CDR3 DNA reads TGTGCCAGCATCCCGGGACAGGGGGCGCTTAACACTGAAGCTTTCTTT.

In its sample, this clonotype was seen many times. The chain employs TRBV3-1 and TRBJ1-6; D is perhaps TRBD1 (5 bases). Deletions cut 5 bases from V and 0 bases from J, with 11 bases between. Looked up from germline, CDR1 is LGHDT and CDR2 is YNNKEL (reference sequence). The CDR3 contains 16 residues. The CDR3 is CASSGTASSYNSPLHF. The CDR3 region has the DNA TGTGCCAGCAGCGGGACTGCGAGCTCCTATAATTCACCCCTCCACTTT.

The chain carries TRBV6-1 and TRBJ2-3; 7 bases line up with TRBD1. The J segment lost 2 bases and the V segment lost 6 bases, leaving 14 bases of the junction unmatched. There are 17 residues in the CDR3. CDR1 MNHNS and CDR2 SASEGT come from the germline V gene. CDR3 region: CASSDLEVGQFTDTQYF. The CDR3 DNA reads as TGTGCCAGCAGCGACCTAGAGGTGGGACAGTTCACAGATACGCAGTATTTT.

Details on this clonotype: A read error may be the cause here, since a much bigger clone is one base away. V and J are TRBV28 and TRBJ2-7; D is perhaps TRBD2 (8 bases). V lost 11 bases, J lost 1 base, and 15 bases lay in between. CDR3 length: 13 amino acids. CDR1 MDHEN and CDR2 SYDVKM come from the germline V gene. CDR3 region: CACIAGQSYEQYF. The CDR3 DNA is TGTGCCTGCATAGCGGGACAGTCCTACGAGCAGTACTTC.

Worth noting for this clonotype: A much larger clone differs from this one at a single base, so this may be a read error. The chain employs TRBV7-2 and TRBJ1-2, with TRBD1 as a possible D gene (5 bases). The V and J ends lost 5 bases and 6 bases respectively, with 19 bases between them. CDR1 SGHTA and CDR2 FQGNSA come from the germline V gene. This CDR3 contains 15 residues. CDR3 sequence: CASSLQGAGHHGYTF. The CDR3 DNA sequence: TGTGCCAGCAGCCTCCAAGGGGCAGGACACCATGGCTACACCTTC.

This clonotype occurred many times. The chain couples TRBV5-1 to TRBJ2-1; D gene ambiguous. CDR3 length: 11 residues. Deletions cut 2 bases from V and 9 bases from J, with 6 bases between. Germline loops: CDR1 SGHRS, CDR2 YFSETQ. The CDR3 spells CASSFSSEQFF. CDR3 DNA: TGCGCCAGCAGCTTTAGCAGTGAGCAGTTCTTC.

This clonotype was found a few times. V usage is TRBV4-1 and J usage is TRBJ1-1; D is uncertain. The germline CDR1 and CDR2 sequences are MGHRA and YSYEKL. The CDR3 extends over 17 amino acids. Trimming pared 0 bases from V and 0 bases from J, leaving 14 bases between. DNA of the CDR3: TGCGCCAGCAGCCAAGATAAGTCGGTGACCATGAACACTGAAGCTTTCTTT. The encoded protein is CASSQDKSVTMNTEAFF.